Below are 13 T cell receptor beta chains sequenced from a single sample in a study of cytomegalovirus exposure and HLA in healthy donors. Primers for the PCR totalled 60 Vbeta and 13 Jbeta. The method was immunoSEQ multiplex PCR; TCRdb's version includes in-frame clones alone and lacks a portion of them. The data show around 67,000 clones, less than 70% seen once. The specimen sequenced was PBMCs. The receptors were gathered from a woman in her forties or fifties in good health and CMV-seronegative.

The chain employs TRBV7-3 and TRBJ2-5, with no clear D. V lost 5 bases and J lost 5, with 12 bases in between. CDR3 length: 13 residues. Germline assignment: CDR1 SGHTA and CDR2 FQGTGA. DNA for the CDR3: TGTGCCAGCAGCCCCTCACGTCAGGAGACCCAGTACTTC. Protein: CASSPSRQETQYF.

The sample holds a few counts of this clone. J is TRBJ2-7 and V is TRBV5-1, with a possible D match to TRBD1 (6 bases). Germline V lookup: CDR1 SGHRS, CDR2 YFSETQ. CDR3 length: 16 residues. Trimming took off 4 bases at V and 1 base at J, with 18 bases between the two ends. In nucleotides, the CDR3 is TGCGCCAGCAGCGCTTCGGGACACGGGCCATCCTACGAGCAGTACTTC. Protein: CASSASGHGPSYEQYF.

The chain carries TRBV5-1 and TRBJ2-2; 14 bases are shared with TRBD2. With 4 bases clipped from V and 5 bases from J, the junction kept 7 bases outside the gene matches. Germline V CDR1 and CDR2: SGHRS, YFSETQ. This CDR3 contains 17 residues. The CDR3: CASSPGLAGAGTGELFF. The CDR3 region has the DNA TGCGCCAGCAGCCCGGGACTAGCGGGAGCGGGGACCGGGGAGCTGTTTTTT.

The chain combines TRBV9 with TRBJ2-1; 10 bases are a match to TRBD2. The V and J ends lost 0 bases and 3 bases, in that order; junction bases with no gene match: 6. This CDR3 comprises 17 residues. The germline V gene encodes CDR1 SGDLS and CDR2 YYNGEE. CDR3 residues: CASSVVEREGRYNEQFF. Here the CDR3 DNA reads TGTGCCAGCAGCGTAGTTGAGCGGGAGGGCCGCTACAATGAGCAGTTCTTC.

There are many counts of this clone. Additional DNA sequences in this sample encode the identical CDR3. J is TRBJ1-2 and V is TRBV5-1; unclear D gene. Trimming took off 0 bases at V and 2 bases at J, with 8 bases between the two ends. The CDR3 extends over 14 amino acids. CDR1 and CDR2 from the germline V gene are SGHRS and YFSETQ. CDR3 protein: CASSLGAENYGYTF. As DNA, the CDR3 is TGCGCCAGCAGCTTGGGGGCAGAGAACTATGGCTACACCTTC.

In this sample, this clone turned up a few times. This chain joins TRBV14 and TRBJ2-7; no clear D gene. The CDR3 sequence is 13 residues long. CDR1 is SGHDN, CDR2 FVKESK, per germline. Deletions cut 2 bases from V and 0 bases from J, with 5 bases between. CDR3 DNA sequence: TGTGCCAGCAGCCAAAGACTCTCCTACGAGCAGTACTTC. This translates into CASSQRLSYEQYF.

This chain connects TRBV2 to TRBJ2-7; 7 nucleotides match TRBD1. Germline V gene sequence: CDR1 SNHLY, CDR2 FYNNEI. The CDR3 loop spans 14 amino acids. V lost 5 bases, J lost 3 bases, and 7 bases stayed unmatched. The CDR3 reads CASSYDRDNYEQYF. The CDR3 DNA sequence: TGTGCCAGCAGTTACGACAGGGACAACTACGAGCAGTACTTC.

The chain combines TRBV28 with TRBJ1-2; 8 nucleotides align to TRBD1. This CDR3 comprises 13 residues. J lost 7 bases, V lost 5 bases, and 6 bases had no gene match. Per germline, CDR1 MDHEN and CDR2 SYDVKM. In nucleotides, the CDR3 is TGTGCCAGCAGTACCAGGGGGCAGGGTGGCTACACCTTC. This gives the protein CASSTRGQGGYTF.

The chain recombines TRBV9 with TRBJ2-3; 8 bases align to TRBD1. V lost 4 bases, J lost 1 base, and 5 bases stayed unmatched. This CDR3 region has 15 residues. Germline-derived CDR1 and CDR2 are SGDLS and YYNGEE. The CDR3 DNA follows: TGTGCCAGCAGCTTTCAGGGGGCCGGCACAGATACGCAGTATTTT. This translates into CASSFQGAGTDTQYF.

The rearrangement joins TRBV28 to TRBJ1-5; 7 bases agree with TRBD1. Germline-derived CDR1 and CDR2 are MDHEN and SYDVKM. After removal of 5 bases from V and 2 bases from J, the junction contained 6 bases not matched to a gene. This CDR3 comprises 15 residues. The CDR3 reads CASSTPQGGNQPQHF. CDR3 nucleotide sequence: TGTGCCAGCAGTACCCCCCAGGGGGGCAATCAGCCCCAGCATTTT.

This chain joins TRBV27 and TRBJ1-1; 8 bases are shared with TRBD1. Germline trimming cut 2 bases from V and 2 bases from J; bases unmatched to any gene: 4. The germline V gene has CDR1 MNHEY and CDR2 SMNVEV (reference sequence). CDR3 length: 15 amino acids. CDR3 coding DNA: TGTGCCAGCAGTTTAAAGACAGGGGACAACACTGAAGCTTTCTTT. This codes for CASSLKTGDNTEAFF.

This clone has just a few counts. The V and J genes are TRBV7-2 and TRBJ2-7, with a weak D call TRBD2 (6 bases). Trimming took 5 bases from V and 1 from J, leaving 12 bases between them. The V gene's germline CDR1 is SGHTA and CDR2 FQGNSA. CDR3 length equals 14 residues. CDR3 residues: CASSRDAGSYEQYF. CDR3 in DNA: TGTGCCAGCAGCAGAGACGCGGGGTCCTACGAGCAGTACTTC.

The V call is TRBV5-4, the J call TRBJ2-7; no firm D call. The germline V gene has CDR1 SGHNT and CDR2 YYREEE (reference sequence). There are 14 residues in the CDR3. The V gene lost 4 bases and the J gene lost 7 bases, with 18 bases spanning the gap. The CDR3 DNA reads as TGTGCCAGCAGCCGGTGGGCCTCGCCAGAGGAGCAGTACTTC. Amino acids: CASSRWASPEEQYF.